One sample yielded the 12 T cell receptor beta chains listed below, sequenced in a study of T cell repertoires in cytomegalovirus infection. For these TCRs, the target antigens are not known. TCRdb re-called the reads through MiXCR, storing one row per CDR3 protein. The sample lists about half a million distinct CDR3 sequences; 33% were seen once. The sample in question was cultured PBMCs, obtained from culture after CMV antigen stimulation. The receptors stem from a human donor in good health (CMV status not recorded). Some clones in this sample may be carry-over from other donors' samples.

This rearrangement joins TRBV6-2 or TRBV6-3 to TRBJ2-7; 9 positions match TRBD1. The CDR3 covers 14 residues. With V trimmed by 6 bases and J by 0 bases, 3 bases remained unmatched. Germline-derived CDR1 and CDR2 are MNHEY and SVGEGT. In nucleotides, the CDR3 is TGTGCCAGCAGCGACAGGGGGGCCTCCTACGAGCAGTACGTC. Translated, it gives CASSDRGASYEQYV.

The chain links TRBV11-3 to TRBJ2-2; 8 bases agree with TRBD1. The germline CDR1 and CDR2 sequences are SGHNT and YENEEA. V lost 2 bases and J lost 6; bases outside the gene matches: 11. This CDR3 has 17 residues. The CDR3 is CASSLIGGRGRPGELFF. As DNA, the CDR3 is TGTGCCAGCAGCTTAATTGGTGGCAGGGGGCGCCCCGGGGAGCTGTTTTTT.

In this sample, this clonotype turned up many times. The gene calls are TRBV12-5 and TRBJ2-3, with TRBD2 matching 7 bases. The V segment lost 6 bases and the J segment 1 base; nucleotides outside the gene matches: 7. CDR3 length equals 15 residues. Germline loops: CDR1 LGHNT, CDR2 FRNRAP. This CDR3 is CASGQRAGGTDTQYF. CDR3 DNA: TGTGCTAGTGGCCAGCGCGCGGGGGGCACAGATACGCAGTATTTT.

The J gene is TRBJ1-5, the V gene TRBV19; TRBD1 matches 11 bases. Germline V gene sequence: CDR1 LNHDA, CDR2 SQIVND (reference sequence). The CDR3 is 17 residues long. V gave up 4 bases and J gave up 1 base; unmatched junction bases: 6. CDR3 DNA sequence: TGTGCCAGTAGTACCGGACAGGGGGCGCGGAGCAATCAGCCCCAGCATTTT. Encoded protein: CASSTGQGARSNQPQHF.

This clonotype was counted only a few times. The chain has TRBV28 and TRBJ2-1; no definite D call. V lost 4 bases and J lost 6, with 22 bases in between. The CDR3 is 17 amino acids. The germline CDR1 and CDR2 sequences are MDHEN and SYDVKM. This CDR3 is CASSSPLTIPGGNEQFF. For the CDR3, the DNA is TGTGCCAGCAGTTCCCCCCTAACTATTCCCGGCGGCAATGAGCAGTTCTTC.

This clonotype was counted at least ten times. The chain couples TRBV7-2 to TRBJ1-5; D remains unclear. This CDR3 spans 14 amino acids. With 5 bases removed from V and 4 bases from J, the gap between germline ends came to 12 bases. CDR1 is SGHTA, CDR2 FQGNSA, per germline. The CDR3 DNA is TGTGCCAGCAGCCCCGGACGGAGTAATCAGCCCCAGCATTTT. This encodes CASSPGRSNQPQHF.

The chain employs TRBV19 and TRBJ1-1, with D unresolved. Germline assignment: CDR1 LNHDA and CDR2 SQIVND (reference sequence). With 6 bases removed from V and 8 bases from J, the gap between germline ends came to 13 bases. The CDR3 is made up of 12 amino acids. In nucleotides, the CDR3 is TGTGCCAGTAGGGCGGGAAGGAGGGAAGCTTTCTTT. This translates into CASRAGRREAFF.

This clonotype showed up just a few times. The rearrangement uses TRBV20-1 and TRBJ1-2; 9 positions match TRBD1. The CDR3 is 16 amino acids. Germline V lookup: CDR1 DFQATT, CDR2 SNEGSKA (reference sequence). V was clipped by 2 bases and J by 2 bases; unmatched bases: 9. The CDR3 DNA sequence: TGCAGTGCTAGACCAATGGGGACAGGGACCAACTATGGCTACACCTTC. Protein sequence: CSARPMGTGTNYGYTF.

This chain links TRBV6-5 with TRBJ2-3; 9 bases are shared with TRBD2. The junction had 10 bases not matched to a gene; V was cut back by 6 bases and J by 3 bases. There are 16 residues in the CDR3. CDR1 is MNHEY, CDR2 SVGAGI, per germline. The CDR3 DNA follows: TGTGCCAGCAGATCTCGCCCTAGCGGGGTAACAGATACGCAGTATTTT. This gives the protein CASRSRPSGVTDTQYF.

The chain joins TRBV4-2 to TRBJ1-3; possibly TRBD1 for D (5 bases). Germline V gives CDR1 LGHNA, CDR2 YNFKEQ. With 1 base removed from V and 3 bases from J, the gap between germline ends came to 13 bases. The CDR3 sequence is 16 residues long. In nucleotides, the CDR3 is TGTGCCAGCAGCCAAGTATTGGGGGGAGATGGAAACACCATATATTTT. Translated, it gives CASSQVLGGDGNTIYF.

The chain carries TRBV6-6 and TRBJ1-5; TRBD1 aligns across 10 bases. Germline V gene data show CDR1 as MNHNY and CDR2 as SVGAGI (reference sequence). With 6 bases clipped from V and 1 base from J, the junction kept 3 bases outside the gene matches. The CDR3 is 15 residues long. The CDR3 region has the DNA TGTGCCAGCAGGGACAGGGGGACAAGCAATCAGCCCCAGCATTTT. The encoded protein is CASRDRGTSNQPQHF.

The chain has TRBV10-3 and TRBJ2-3; 7 bases fit TRBD2. V lost 6 bases and J lost 3; bases outside the gene matches: 6. Germline loops: CDR1 ENHRY, CDR2 SYGVKD. The length of the CDR3 is 14 residues. The CDR3 protein is CAIRTGGVTDTQYF. The CDR3 DNA reads TGTGCCATCAGAACGGGAGGAGTTACAGATACGCAGTATTTT.